This T cell receptor beta chain is from a study of T cells after yellow fever vaccination. About the study: Where fractions had low cell numbers, libraries were prepared from them with the SMART-Seq v4 Ultra Low Input RNA kit.

Trimming cost V 5 bases and J 4 bases, with 15 bases left between them. The length of the CDR3 is 15 residues. Per germline, CDR1 LGHNA and CDR2 YSLEER. In making TCR cDNA, 5'RACE template switching added a universal primer site and UMIs to it. TCRdb used MiXCR to reprocess the 5' RACE reads, holding one entry per CDR3 protein. This table holds some 390,000 distinct CDR3 sequences, over 15% found once. About this clonotype: The antigen remains undetermined.

Study results and limitations: Once the booster was given, most primary-vaccination clones reappeared, at over 95% for CD4 and around 90% for CD8.

The chain carries TRBV4-3 and TRBJ1-3; no clear D gene. The TCR was taken from a man between 18 and 29 years old who received the YFV17D yellow fever vaccine. The specimen comprised PBMCs, sampled before the yellow fever booster vaccination. This CDR3 reads CASSYLRQGGNTIYF. CDR3 DNA sequence: TGCGCCAGCAGCTACCTCCGACAAGGAGGAAACACCATATATTTT.